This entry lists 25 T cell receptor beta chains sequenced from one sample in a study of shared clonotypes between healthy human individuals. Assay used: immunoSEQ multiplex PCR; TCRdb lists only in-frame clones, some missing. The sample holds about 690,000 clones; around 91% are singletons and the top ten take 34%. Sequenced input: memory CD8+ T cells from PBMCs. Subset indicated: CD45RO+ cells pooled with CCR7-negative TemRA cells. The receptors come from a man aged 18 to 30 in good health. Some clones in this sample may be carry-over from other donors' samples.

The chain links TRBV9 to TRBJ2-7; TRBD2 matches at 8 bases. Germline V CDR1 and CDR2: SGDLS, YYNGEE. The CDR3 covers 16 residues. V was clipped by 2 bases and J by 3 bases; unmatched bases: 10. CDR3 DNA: TGTGCCAGCAGCGTTGAAGCGGGAGCGGCTTTCTACGAGCAGTACTTC. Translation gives CASSVEAGAAFYEQYF.

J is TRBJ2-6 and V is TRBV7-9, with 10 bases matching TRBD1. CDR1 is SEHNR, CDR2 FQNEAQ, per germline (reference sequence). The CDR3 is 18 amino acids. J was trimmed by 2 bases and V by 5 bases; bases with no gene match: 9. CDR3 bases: TGTGCCAGCAGCCGGCCTGTGACAGGGGGCACTGGGGCCAACGTCCTGACTTTC. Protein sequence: CASSRPVTGGTGANVLTF.

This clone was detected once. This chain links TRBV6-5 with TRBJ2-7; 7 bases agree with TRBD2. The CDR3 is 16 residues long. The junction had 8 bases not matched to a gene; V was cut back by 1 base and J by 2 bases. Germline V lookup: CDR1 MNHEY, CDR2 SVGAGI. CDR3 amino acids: CASSYFYGGGTYEQYF. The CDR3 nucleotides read TGTGCCAGCAGTTACTTCTACGGCGGGGGTACCTACGAGCAGTACTTC.

The CDR3 nucleotides are TGTGCCAGCAGTGAGGGCAGCGGGACAGATACGCAGTATTTT. It encodes CASSEGSGTDTQYF. V gene TRBV25-1 combines with J gene TRBJ2-3; D perhaps matches TRBD2 (6 bases). Trimming cost V 3 bases and J 3 bases, with 10 bases left between them. The germline CDR1 and CDR2 sequences are MGHDK and SYGVNS. The CDR3 is 14 residues long. Combining the CDR3 with reference TRBV25-1 and TRBJ2-3 gives the whole variable domain EADIYQTPRYLVIGTGKKITLECSQTMGHDKMYWYQQDPGMELHLIHYSYGVNSTEKGDLSSESTVSRIRTEHFPLTLESARPSHTSQYLCASSEGSGTDTQYFGPGTRLTVL.

CDR3 sequence reads: CASMPVTGAMPVDEQFF. The CDR3, as DNA: TGTGCCAGTATGCCTGTGACAGGGGCCATGCCTGTCGATGAGCAGTTCTTC. J is TRBJ2-1 and V is TRBV27; 8 bases map to TRBD1. The CDR3 sequence is 17 residues long. V lost 9 bases to trimming and J lost 8 bases; unmatched junction nucleotides: 21. The germline gives CDR1 MNHEY, CDR2 SMNVEV (reference sequence).

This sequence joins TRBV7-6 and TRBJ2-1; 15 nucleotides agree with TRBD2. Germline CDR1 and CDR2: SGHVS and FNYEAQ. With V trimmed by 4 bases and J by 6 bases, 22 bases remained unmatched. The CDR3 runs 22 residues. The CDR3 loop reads CASSWILTGTSGRMGYGNEQFF. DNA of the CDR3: TGTGCCAGCAGCTGGATCCTCACCGGGACTAGCGGGAGGATGGGCTATGGCAATGAGCAGTTCTTC.

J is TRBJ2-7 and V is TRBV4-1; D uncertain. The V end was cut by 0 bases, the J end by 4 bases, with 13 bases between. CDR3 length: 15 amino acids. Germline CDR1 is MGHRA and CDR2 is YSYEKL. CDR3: CASSQDPRKGYEQYF. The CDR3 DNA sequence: TGCGCCAGCAGCCAAGATCCCCGAAAAGGATACGAGCAGTACTTC.

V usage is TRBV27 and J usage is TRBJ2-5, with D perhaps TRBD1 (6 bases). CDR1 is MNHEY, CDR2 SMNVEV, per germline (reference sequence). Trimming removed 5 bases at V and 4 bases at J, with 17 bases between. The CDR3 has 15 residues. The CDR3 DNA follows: TGTGCCAGCAGTCCATGGACAGTCGCCCTAGAGACCCAGTACTTC. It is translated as CASSPWTVALETQYF.

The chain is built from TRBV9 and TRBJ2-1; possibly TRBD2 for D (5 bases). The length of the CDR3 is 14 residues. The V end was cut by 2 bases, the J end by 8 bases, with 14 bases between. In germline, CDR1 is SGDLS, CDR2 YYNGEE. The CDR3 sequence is CASSVGGRIYEQFF. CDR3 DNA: TGTGCCAGCAGCGTTGGCGGGCGTATCTATGAGCAGTTCTTC.

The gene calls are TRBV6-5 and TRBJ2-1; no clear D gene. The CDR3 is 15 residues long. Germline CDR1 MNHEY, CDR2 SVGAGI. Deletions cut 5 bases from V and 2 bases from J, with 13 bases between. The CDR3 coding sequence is TGTGCCAGCAGTCCACTTCCCGTGGCCTACAATGAGCAGTTCTTC. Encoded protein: CASSPLPVAYNEQFF.

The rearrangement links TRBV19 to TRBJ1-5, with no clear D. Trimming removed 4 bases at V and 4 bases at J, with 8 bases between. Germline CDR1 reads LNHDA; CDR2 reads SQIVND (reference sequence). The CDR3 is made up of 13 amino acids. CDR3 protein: CASSTKTNQPQHF. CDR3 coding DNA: TGTGCCAGTAGTACAAAGACGAATCAGCCCCAGCATTTT.

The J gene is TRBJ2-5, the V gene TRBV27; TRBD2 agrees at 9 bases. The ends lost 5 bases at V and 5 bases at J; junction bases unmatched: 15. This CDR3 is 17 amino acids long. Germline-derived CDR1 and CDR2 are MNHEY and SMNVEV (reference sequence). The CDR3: CASSPMTRWRGGETQYF. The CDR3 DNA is TGTGCCAGCAGTCCCATGACGAGATGGCGGGGGGGGGAGACCCAGTACTTC.

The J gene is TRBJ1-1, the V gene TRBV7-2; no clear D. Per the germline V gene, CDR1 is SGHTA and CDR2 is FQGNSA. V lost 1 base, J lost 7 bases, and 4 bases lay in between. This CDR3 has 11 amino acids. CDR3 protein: CASSLVYEAFF. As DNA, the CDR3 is TGTGCCAGCAGCTTAGTGTATGAAGCTTTCTTT.

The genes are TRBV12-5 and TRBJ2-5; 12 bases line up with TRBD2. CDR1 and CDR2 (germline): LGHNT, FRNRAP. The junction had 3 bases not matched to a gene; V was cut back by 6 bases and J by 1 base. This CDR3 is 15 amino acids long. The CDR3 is CASGLTSGSQETQYF. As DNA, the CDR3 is TGTGCTAGTGGCCTGACTAGCGGGAGCCAAGAGACCCAGTACTTC.

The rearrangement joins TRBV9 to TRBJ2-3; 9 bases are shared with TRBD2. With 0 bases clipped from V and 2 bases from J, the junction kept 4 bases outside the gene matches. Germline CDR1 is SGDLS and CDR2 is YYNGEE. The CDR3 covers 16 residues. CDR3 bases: TGTGCCAGCAGCGTAGCGCCTAGCGGGACCACAGATACGCAGTATTTT. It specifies CASSVAPSGTTDTQYF.

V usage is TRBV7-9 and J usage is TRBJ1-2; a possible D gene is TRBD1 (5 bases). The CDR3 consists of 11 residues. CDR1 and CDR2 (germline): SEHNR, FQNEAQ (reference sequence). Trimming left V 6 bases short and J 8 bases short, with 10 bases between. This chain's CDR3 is CASSGGEGYTF. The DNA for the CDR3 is TGTGCCAGCAGTGGGGGAGAAGGCTACACCTTC. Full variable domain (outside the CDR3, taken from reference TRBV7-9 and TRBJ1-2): DTGVSQNPRHKITKRGQNVTFRCDPISEHNRLYWYRQTLGQGPEFLTYFQNEAQLEKSRLLSDRFSAERPKGSFSTLEIQRTEQGDSAMYLCASSGGEGYTFGSGTRLTVV.

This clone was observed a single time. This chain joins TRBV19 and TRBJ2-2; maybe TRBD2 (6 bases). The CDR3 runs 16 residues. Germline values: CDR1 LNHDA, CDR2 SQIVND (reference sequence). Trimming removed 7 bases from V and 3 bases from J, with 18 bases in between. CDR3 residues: CASTSLEGGDTGELFF. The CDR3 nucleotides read TGTGCCAGTACATCCCTGGAGGGCGGAGACACCGGGGAGCTGTTTTTT.

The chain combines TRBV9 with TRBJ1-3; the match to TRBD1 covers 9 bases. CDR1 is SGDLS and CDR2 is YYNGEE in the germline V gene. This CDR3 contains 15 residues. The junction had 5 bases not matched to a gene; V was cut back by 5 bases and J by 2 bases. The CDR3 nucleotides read TGTGCCAGCAGGGCCGGGACAGGGACTGGAAACACCATATATTTT. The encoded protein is CASRAGTGTGNTIYF.

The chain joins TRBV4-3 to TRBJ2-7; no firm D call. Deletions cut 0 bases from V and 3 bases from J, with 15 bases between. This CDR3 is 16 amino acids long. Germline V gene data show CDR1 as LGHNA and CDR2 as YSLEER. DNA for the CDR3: TGCGCCAGCAGCCAAGATCGGTTAGCTTACGGCTACGAGCAGTACTTC. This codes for CASSQDRLAYGYEQYF.

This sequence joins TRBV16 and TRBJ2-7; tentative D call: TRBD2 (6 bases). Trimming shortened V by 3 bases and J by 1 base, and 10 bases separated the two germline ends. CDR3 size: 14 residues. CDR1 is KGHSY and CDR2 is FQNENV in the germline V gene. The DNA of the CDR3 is TGTGCCAGCAGCCAGCGGGACTCATCCTACGAGCAGTACTTC. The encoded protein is CASSQRDSSYEQYF.

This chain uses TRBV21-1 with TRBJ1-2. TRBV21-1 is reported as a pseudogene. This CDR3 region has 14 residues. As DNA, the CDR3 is TGTGCCAGCAGCAAGGGCTACGGGGATGGCGGCTACACCTTC. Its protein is CASSKGYGDGGYTF.

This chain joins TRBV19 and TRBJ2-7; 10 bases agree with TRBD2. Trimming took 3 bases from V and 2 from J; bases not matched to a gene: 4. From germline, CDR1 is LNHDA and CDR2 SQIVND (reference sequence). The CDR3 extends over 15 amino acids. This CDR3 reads CASSMYLAGAYEQYF. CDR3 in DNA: TGTGCCAGTAGTATGTATCTAGCGGGAGCCTACGAGCAGTACTTC.

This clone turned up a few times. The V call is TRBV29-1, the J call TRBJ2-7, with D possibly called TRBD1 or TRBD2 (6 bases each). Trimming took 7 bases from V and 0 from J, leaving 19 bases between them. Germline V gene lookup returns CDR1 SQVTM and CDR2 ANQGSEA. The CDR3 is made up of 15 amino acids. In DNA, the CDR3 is TGCAGCGCGAGGGGGGCGGGTTCCAGCTCCTACGAGCAGTACTTC. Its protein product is CSARGAGSSSYEQYF.

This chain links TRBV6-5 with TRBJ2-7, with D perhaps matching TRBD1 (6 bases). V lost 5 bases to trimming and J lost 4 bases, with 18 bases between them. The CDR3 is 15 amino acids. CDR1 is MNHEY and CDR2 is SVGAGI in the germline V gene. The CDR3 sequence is CASSPNEGTTYEQYF. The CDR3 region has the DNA TGTGCCAGCAGTCCCAACGAGGGGACAACTTACGAGCAGTACTTC.

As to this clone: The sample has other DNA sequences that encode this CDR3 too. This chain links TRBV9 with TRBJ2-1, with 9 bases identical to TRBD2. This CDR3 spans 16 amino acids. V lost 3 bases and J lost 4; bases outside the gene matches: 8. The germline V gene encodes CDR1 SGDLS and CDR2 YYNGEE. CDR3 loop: CASSEGTTSGYNEQFF. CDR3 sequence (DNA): TGTGCCAGCAGCGAGGGGACGACTAGCGGTTACAATGAGCAGTTCTTC.